Given below is one T cell receptor (beta chain) in context. Its specificity is unknown. The authors loaded roughly 200 ng DNA, around 32,000 T cell genomes, into sorted-subset replicate PCRs. Assay: immunoSEQ multiplex PCR; the TCRdb copy retains only in-frame clones and omits some. The sample includes over 2 million clones, just under 95% of them seen just once. V lost 2 bases and J 6 bases, leaving 13 bases between the germline ends. The CDR3 loop spans 14 amino acids. Germline loops: CDR1 MNHGY, CDR2 SAAAGT. The data are from a study of shared clonotypes between healthy human individuals. General study findings and limits: The study generally estimated greater richness for naive than memory subsets. Generation probabilities were higher for clonotypes shared across all four sorted-subset donors than for unshared ones. It was expected that sequencing depth would affect clonotype sharing among donors.

CD45RO-negative, CCR7-selected cells formed the naive CD8 fraction, which excluded terminally differentiated effector memory CD45RA+ cells. This receptor was obtained from a man between 18 and 29 years old in good health. Specimen: naive CD8+ T cells sorted from blood. V is TRBV6-8 and J is TRBJ1-2; tentative D call: TRBD1 (6 bases). The CDR3 loop is CASSYGWGHDGYTF. DNA for the CDR3: TGTGCCAGCAGTTACGGGTGGGGGCATGATGGCTACACCTTC.